The clone carrying this T cell receptor (beta chain) was detected a few times. The antigen remains unidentified. These data are taken from a study of CD8 T cells in ankylosing spondylitis. The study's findings and limits: From matched ankylosing spondylitis synovial fluid, disease-linked clones were reportedly recovered at significantly enriched levels. One TCR beta motif, made up of about 8 highly homologous variants, appeared characteristic of ankylosing spondylitis blood.

This CDR3 contains 14 residues. Germline-derived CDR1 and CDR2 are SGHRS and YFSETQ. The V end was cut by 0 bases, the J end by 5 bases, with 9 bases between. The TCR beta libraries were generated through quantitative 5'-RACE incorporating molecular barcodes. MiXCR, run by TCRdb on the 5' RACE reads, gives a single entry per CDR3 protein. The repertoire includes fewer than 400,000 distinct CDR3 sequences, under 15% of them detected once, and less than 1.1% sits in the top ten. Material: blood, either unsorted or a sorted T cell fraction (not recorded which). The genes are TRBV5-1 and TRBJ2-1; D uncertain. The TCR was taken from a male donor with ankylosing spondylitis or in good health (not recorded which). CDR3 sequence: CASSLAQTHNEQFF. CDR3 bases: TGCGCCAGCAGCTTGGCGCAAACGCACAATGAGCAGTTCTTC.